These 11 T cell receptor beta chains were all obtained from the same sample, sequenced in a study of Graves' ophthalmopathy and Graves' hyperthyroidism. Amplified material comprised TCR beta CDR3 regions derived from RNA transcripts. First-round RT-PCR employed HTBI primers, with a second-round multiplex PCR after it. TCRdb re-called the multiplex PCR reads through MiXCR, storing one row per CDR3 protein. The table lists over a million distinct CDR3 sequences, about 40% of them singletons, with around 10% in the top ten. The sequenced sample consisted of peripheral blood or thyroid tissue (not recorded which). The receptors originated from an adult man with Graves' hyperthyroidism.

The V and J genes are TRBV15 and TRBJ1-5; D not certain. The V gene's germline CDR1 is LNHNV and CDR2 YYDKDF (reference sequence). Trimming pared 3 bases from V and 4 bases from J, leaving 10 bases between. CDR3 length: 14 residues. The CDR3 region is CATSSGHPNQPQHF. The CDR3 region has the DNA TGTGCCACCAGCAGTGGTCACCCTAATCAGCCCCAGCATTTT.

The chain joins TRBV2 to TRBJ2-2; 10 bases fit TRBD1. Germline V gives CDR1 SNHLY, CDR2 FYNNEI. The CDR3 covers 18 residues. The J segment lost 4 bases and the V segment lost 4 bases, leaving 12 bases of the junction unmatched. CDR3 amino acids: CASSARAPDRGFTGELFF. The DNA of the CDR3 is TGTGCCAGCAGTGCTAGGGCCCCGGACAGGGGGTTCACCGGGGAGCTGTTTTTT.

Turning to this clonotype: At one boundary the junction diverges from the germline segment, which might be a read error. The chain is built from TRBV7-8 and TRBJ2-6; D is undetermined. Per the germline V gene, CDR1 is SGHVS and CDR2 is FQNEAQ. The CDR3 spans 15 residues. The DNA of the CDR3 is TGTGCCGGCAGCCATGTCGGGCAGGGGGCCAACGTCCTGACTTTC. Its protein product is CAGSHVGQGANVLTF. The full variable domain, its missing parts supplied by reference TRBV7-8 and TRBJ2-6, is GAGVSQSPRYKVAKRGQDVALRCDPISGHVSLFWYQQALGQGPEFLTYFQNEAQLDKSGLPSDRFFAERPEGSVSTLKIQRTQQEDSAVYLCAGSHVGQGANVLTFGAGSRLTVL.

In this sample, this clonotype turned up a few times. The CDR3 loop is CSASLTPFMDRGEQYF. Here the CDR3 DNA reads TGCAGTGCTAGTCTGACGCCCTTCATGGATCGGGGCGAGCAGTACTTC. The chain has TRBV20-1 and TRBJ2-7, with a tentative D call TRBD2 (5 bases). Germline CDR1 and CDR2: DFQATT and SNEGSKA (reference sequence). The CDR3 runs to 16 residues. V shed 3 bases and J shed 6 bases, with 24 bases lying between them.

This clonotype was detected many times. This chain links TRBV11-2 with TRBJ1-1, with unresolved D. The V gene's germline CDR1 is SGHAT and CDR2 FQNNGV. V was trimmed by 1 base and J by 1 base, leaving 10 bases between them. The CDR3 length is 15 residues. The CDR3 sequence: CASSLVFARNTEAFF. The CDR3, as DNA: TGTGCCAGCAGCTTAGTTTTCGCCCGGAACACTGAAGCTTTCTTT.

This clonotype was picked up many times. The chain joins TRBV10-3 to TRBJ2-7; possibly TRBD1 for D (5 bases). The CDR3 spans 14 residues. CDR1 ENHRY and CDR2 SYGVKD come from the germline V gene. With 0 bases removed from V and 5 bases from J, the gap between germline ends came to 11 bases. The CDR3 DNA reads as TGTGCCATCAGTGAGTCGAGACAGAGGAACGAGCAGTACTTC. It encodes CAISESRQRNEQYF.

A note on this clonotype: This may arise from a read error, as a much more abundant clone is one base away. The chain recombines TRBV10-2 with TRBJ2-7; no reliable D call. The V end lost 2 bases, the J end lost 3 bases, and 8 bases lay between the germline ends. Germline V gene lookup returns CDR1 WSHSY and CDR2 SAAADI. CDR3 length: 13 amino acids. CDR3 amino acids: CASSERKYYEQYF. Written as DNA, the CDR3 is TGCGCCAGCAGTGAGAGAAAGTACTACGAGCAGTACTTC.

This clonotype occurred many times. The rearrangement uses TRBV10-3 and TRBJ1-2, with no clear D. This CDR3 spans 13 amino acids. The germline CDR1 and CDR2 sequences are ENHRY and SYGVKD. Trimming removed 4 bases at V and 8 bases at J, with 14 bases between. CDR3 sequence (DNA): TGTGCCATCAGTGGGAATCCGGATGGGGGCTACACCTTC. Amino acid sequence: CAISGNPDGGYTF.

This clonotype occurred a few times. The V and J genes are TRBV27 and TRBJ1-6; TRBD1 is a possible D gene (6 bases). Germline lookup yields CDR1 MNHEY and CDR2 SMNVEV (reference sequence). V was cut by 6 bases and J by 14 bases, with 20 bases left in between. This CDR3 region has 14 residues. Here the CDR3 DNA reads TGTGCCAGCAGCTCCCCACTGGGGGGCCCGACCCTCCACTTT. Translated: CASSSPLGGPTLHF.

CDR3 sequence reads: CATATGVTGELFF. The DNA of the CDR3 is TGCGCCACCGCCACAGGGGTCACCGGGGAGCTGTTTTTT. The V gene is TRBV5-1, the J gene TRBJ2-2; 7 bases are shared with TRBD1. This CDR3 has 13 residues. V shed 9 bases and J 4 bases; nucleotides not matched to a gene: 6. CDR1 SGHRS and CDR2 YFSETQ come from the germline V gene.

The genes are TRBV7-9 and TRBJ2-3; D not certain. The CDR3 is 13 residues long. CDR1 is SEHNR, CDR2 FQNEAQ, per germline (reference sequence). Trimming removed 2 bases at V and 2 bases at J, with 5 bases between. CDR3 region: CASSLTPTDTQYF. The CDR3 nucleotides read TGTGCCAGCAGCTTAACGCCCACAGATACGCAGTATTTT.